Described below is a single T cell receptor beta chain sequence and its context. The antigen is unknown. Germline values: CDR1 SQVTM, CDR2 ANQGSEA. V gave up 3 bases and J gave up 1 base, with 3 bases separating them. The CDR3 consists of 11 residues. Mismatch repair deficiency was confirmed in all patients, by PCR or immunohistochemistry. Three pembrolizumab responders had their TCRs sequenced. Libraries were prepared by immunoSEQ multiplex PCR; TCRdb keeps only in-frame clonotypes and omits some of them. This repertoire shows 100,000 or so clones, 82% found once; its top ten account for around 6.6%. This entry comes from a study of PD-1 blockade in mismatch repair-deficient tumors. Overall study: Patients had 12 mismatch repair-deficient cancer types, all previously treated and progressing.

Study results and limitations: Rapid post-treatment expansion, then contraction, generally preceding radiologic response, marked tumor-resident clones.

This clonotype was obtained from an adult with mismatch repair-deficient cancer. This sequence joins TRBV29-1 and TRBJ1-1; D ambiguous. The specimen comprised peripheral blood, sampled roughly eight months after starting pembrolizumab. CDR3 DNA sequence: TGCAGCGTTGACGGGAACACTGAAGCTTTCTTT. Residues: CSVDGNTEAFF.